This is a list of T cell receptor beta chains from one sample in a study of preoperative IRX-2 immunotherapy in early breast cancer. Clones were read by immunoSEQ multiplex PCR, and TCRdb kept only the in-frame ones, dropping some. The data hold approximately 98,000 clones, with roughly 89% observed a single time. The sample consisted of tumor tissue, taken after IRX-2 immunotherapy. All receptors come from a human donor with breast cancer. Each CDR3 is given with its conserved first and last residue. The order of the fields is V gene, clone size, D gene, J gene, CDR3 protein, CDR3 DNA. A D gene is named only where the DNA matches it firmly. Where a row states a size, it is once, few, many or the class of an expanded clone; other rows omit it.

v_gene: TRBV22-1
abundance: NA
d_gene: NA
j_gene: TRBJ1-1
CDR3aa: CASSRGQYTEAFF
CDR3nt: TGTGCCAGCAGTAGGGGACAGTACACTGAAGCTTTCTTT

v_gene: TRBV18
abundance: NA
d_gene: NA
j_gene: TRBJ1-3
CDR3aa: CASSFSGTERNTIYF
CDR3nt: TGTGCCAGCTCATTTTCCGGGACGGAAAGAAACACCATATATTTT

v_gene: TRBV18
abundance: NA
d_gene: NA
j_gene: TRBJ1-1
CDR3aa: CASSQPDTWNTEAFF
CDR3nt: TGTGCCAGCTCACAACCGGATACCTGGAACACTGAAGCTTTCTTT

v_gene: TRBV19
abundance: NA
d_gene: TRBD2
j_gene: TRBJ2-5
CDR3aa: CASSATSGDQETQYF
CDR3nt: TGTGCCAGTAGTGCCACTAGCGGGGACCAAGAGACCCAGTACTTC

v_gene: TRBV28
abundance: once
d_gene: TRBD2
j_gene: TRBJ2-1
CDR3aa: CASTYSGSWNEQFF
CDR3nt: TGTGCCAGCACATACAGCGGGAGTTGGAATGAGCAGTTCTTC

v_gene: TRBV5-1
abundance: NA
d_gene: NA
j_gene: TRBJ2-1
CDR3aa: CASSLGLKEGIGYEQFF
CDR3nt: TGCGCCAGCAGTTTGGGTCTTAAGGAAGGGATTGGGTATGAGCAGTTCTTC

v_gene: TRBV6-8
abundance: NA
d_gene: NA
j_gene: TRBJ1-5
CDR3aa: CASSPTPYQPQHF
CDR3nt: TGTGCCAGCAGTCCAACCCCATATCAGCCCCAGCATTTT

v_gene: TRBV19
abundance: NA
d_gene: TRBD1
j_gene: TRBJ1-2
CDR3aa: CASSTRDRDGYTF
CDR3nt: TGTGCCAGTAGTACCCGGGACAGGGACGGCTACACCTTC

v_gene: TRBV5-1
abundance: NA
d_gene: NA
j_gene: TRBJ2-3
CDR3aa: CASSSRENTGTDTQYF
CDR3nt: TGCGCCAGCAGCTCGAGAGAAAATACCGGCACAGATACGCAGTATTTT

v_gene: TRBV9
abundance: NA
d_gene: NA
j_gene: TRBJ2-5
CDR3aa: CASSELQGLETQYF
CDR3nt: TGTGCCAGCAGTGAATTACAGGGTCTAGAGACCCAGTACTTC

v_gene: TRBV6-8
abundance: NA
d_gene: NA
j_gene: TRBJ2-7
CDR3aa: CASRTRDGPYEQYF
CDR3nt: TGTGCCAGCAGGACCCGGGACGGACCCTACGAGCAGTACTTC

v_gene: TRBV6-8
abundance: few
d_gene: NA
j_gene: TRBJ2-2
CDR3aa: CASNGLIRTGELFF
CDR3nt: TGTGCCAGCAATGGACTGATCAGGACCGGGGAGCTGTTTTTT

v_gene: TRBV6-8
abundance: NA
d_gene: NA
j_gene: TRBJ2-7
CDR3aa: CASSYEGSSYEQYF
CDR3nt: TGTGCCAGCAGTTACGAGGGGAGCTCCTACGAGCAGTACTTC

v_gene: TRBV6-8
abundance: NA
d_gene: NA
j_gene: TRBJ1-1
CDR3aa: CASSSGSTEAFF
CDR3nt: TGTGCCAGTAGTTCCGGGAGCACTGAAGCTTTCTTT

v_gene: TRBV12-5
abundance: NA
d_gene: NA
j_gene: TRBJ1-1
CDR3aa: CASIKKRGQNTEAFF
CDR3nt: TGTGCTAGCATCAAGAAACGAGGACAGAACACTGAAGCTTTCTTT

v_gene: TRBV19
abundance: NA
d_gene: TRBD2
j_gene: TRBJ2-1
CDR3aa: CASSRREGSYNEQFF
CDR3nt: TGTGCCAGTAGTCGGCGGGAGGGCTCCTACAATGAGCAGTTCTTC

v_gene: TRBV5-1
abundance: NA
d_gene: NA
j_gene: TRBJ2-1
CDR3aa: CASSLAQPGRNEQFF
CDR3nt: TGCGCCAGCAGCTTGGCCCAGCCCGGGCGGAATGAGCAGTTCTTC

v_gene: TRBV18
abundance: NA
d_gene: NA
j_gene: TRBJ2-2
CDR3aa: CASSPPERNTGELFF
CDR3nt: TGTGCCAGCTCACCACCGGAACGTAACACCGGGGAGCTGTTTTTT

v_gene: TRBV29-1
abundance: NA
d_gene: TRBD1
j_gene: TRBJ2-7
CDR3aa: CSVEDGRTGEYF
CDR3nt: TGCAGCGTTGAAGATGGAAGGACAGGGGAGTACTTC

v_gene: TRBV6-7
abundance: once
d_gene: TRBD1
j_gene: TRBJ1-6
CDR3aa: CASRTQGDNSPLHF
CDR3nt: TGTGCCAGCAGGACTCAGGGGGATAATTCACCCCTCCACTTT

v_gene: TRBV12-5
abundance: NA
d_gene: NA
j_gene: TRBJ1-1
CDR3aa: CASGLDLSKAFF
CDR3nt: TGTGCTAGTGGTTTGGACCTGAGTAAAGCTTTCTTT

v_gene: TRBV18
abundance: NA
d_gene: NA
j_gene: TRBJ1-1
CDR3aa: CASSPGVQNTEAFF
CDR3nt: TGTGCCAGCTCCCCAGGGGTTCAGAACACTGAAGCTTTCTTT

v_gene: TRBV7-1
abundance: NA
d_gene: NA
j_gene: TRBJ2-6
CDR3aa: CASSLRVDTTRANVLTF
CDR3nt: TGTGCCAGCAGCTTACGGGTCGACACTACCCGGGCCAACGTCCTGACTTTC

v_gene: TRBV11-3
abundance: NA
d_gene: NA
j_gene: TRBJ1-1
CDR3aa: CASSFPTGSNTEAFF
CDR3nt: TGTGCCAGCAGCTTCCCCACAGGGTCAAACACTGAAGCTTTCTTT

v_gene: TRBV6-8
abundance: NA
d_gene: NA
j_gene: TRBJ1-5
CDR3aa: CASSTKGGQPQHF
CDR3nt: TGTGCCAGCAGTACTAAGGGAGGTCAGCCCCAGCATTTT

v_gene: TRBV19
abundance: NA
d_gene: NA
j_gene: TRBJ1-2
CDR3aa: CASEGWGRVHGYTF
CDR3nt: TGTGCCAGTGAGGGGTGGGGCAGGGTCCATGGCTACACCTTC

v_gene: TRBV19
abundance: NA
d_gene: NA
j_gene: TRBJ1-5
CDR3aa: CASSPGTQRHQPQHF
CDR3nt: TGTGCCAGTAGTCCTGGGACCCAGAGGCATCAGCCCCAGCATTTT

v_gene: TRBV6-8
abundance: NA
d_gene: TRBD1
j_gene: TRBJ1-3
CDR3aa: CAIWTGHSGNTIYF
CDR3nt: TGTGCCATCTGGACAGGGCACTCTGGAAACACCATATATTTT

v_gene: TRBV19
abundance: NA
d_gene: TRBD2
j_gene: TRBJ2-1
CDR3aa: CASSPQGGRGNEQFF
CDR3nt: TGTGCCAGTAGTCCCCAGGGCGGGAGGGGCAATGAGCAGTTCTTC

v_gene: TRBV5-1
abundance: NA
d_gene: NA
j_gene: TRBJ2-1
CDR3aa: CASSPGDIYNEQFF
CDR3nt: TGCGCCAGCAGCCCCGGAGACATATACAATGAGCAGTTCTTC

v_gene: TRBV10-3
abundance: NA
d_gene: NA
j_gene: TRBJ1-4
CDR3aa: CAISEGDTDNEKLFF
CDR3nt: TGTGCCATCAGTGAGGGGGACACAGATAATGAAAAACTGTTTTTT

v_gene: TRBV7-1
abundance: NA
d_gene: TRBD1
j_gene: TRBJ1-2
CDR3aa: CASSLGGTAAYGGYTF
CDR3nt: TGTGCCAGTAGCTTAGGGGGGACAGCAGCTTATGGCGGCTACACCTTC

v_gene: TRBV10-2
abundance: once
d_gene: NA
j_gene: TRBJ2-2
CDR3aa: CASSESTGVGTGELFF
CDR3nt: TGCGCCAGCAGTGAGTCGACGGGAGTGGGCACCGGGGAGCTGTTTTTT

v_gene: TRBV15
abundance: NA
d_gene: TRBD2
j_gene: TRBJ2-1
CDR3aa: CATSRGQRWTSGEENEQFF
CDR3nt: TGTGCCACCAGCAGAGGTCAGAGATGGACTAGCGGGGAGGAGAATGAGCAGTTCTTC

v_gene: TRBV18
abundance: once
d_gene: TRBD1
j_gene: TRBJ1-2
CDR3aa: CASSGQGIYGYTF
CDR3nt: TGTGCCAGCTCAGGACAGGGGATATATGGCTACACCTTC

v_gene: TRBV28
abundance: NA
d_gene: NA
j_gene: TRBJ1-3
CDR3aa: CASSLGGNTIYF
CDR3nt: TGTGCCAGCAGTCTTGGGGGAAACACCATATATTTT

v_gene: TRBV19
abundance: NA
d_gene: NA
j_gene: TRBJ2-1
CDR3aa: CASSLRVIAPYNEQFF
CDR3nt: TGTGCCAGTAGTCTTCGTGTGATAGCCCCATACAATGAGCAGTTCTTC

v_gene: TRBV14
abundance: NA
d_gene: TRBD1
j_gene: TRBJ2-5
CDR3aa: CASSQTGGAGETQYF
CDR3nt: TGTGCCAGCAGCCAGACAGGGGGCGCGGGAGAGACCCAGTACTTC

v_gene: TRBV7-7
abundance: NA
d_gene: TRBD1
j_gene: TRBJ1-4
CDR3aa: CASSTDRGSNEKLFF
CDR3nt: TGTGCCAGCAGCACTGACAGGGGGTCTAATGAAAAACTGTTTTTT

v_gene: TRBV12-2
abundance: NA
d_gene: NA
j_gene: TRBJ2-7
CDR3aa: CASRLVRPPLGQYF
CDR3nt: TGTGCAAGTCGCTTAGTACGACCCCCCCTTGGGCAGTACTTC

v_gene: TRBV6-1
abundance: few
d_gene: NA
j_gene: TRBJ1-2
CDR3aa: CASSEAGQGRYGYTF
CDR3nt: TGTGCCAGCAGTGAAGCAGGTCAGGGCCGGTATGGCTACACCTTC

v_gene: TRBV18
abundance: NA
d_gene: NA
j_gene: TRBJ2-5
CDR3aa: CASSPGQVSQETQYF
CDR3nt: TGTGCCAGCTCACCAGGTCAGGTATCCCAAGAGACCCAGTACTTC

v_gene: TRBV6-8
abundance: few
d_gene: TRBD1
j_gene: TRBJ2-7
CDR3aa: CASSYRQGVGEQYF
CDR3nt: TGTGCCAGCAGTTACCGGCAGGGGGTCGGCGAGCAGTACTTC

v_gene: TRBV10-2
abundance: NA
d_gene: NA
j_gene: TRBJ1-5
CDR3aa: CASSEYADSNQPQHF
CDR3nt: TGCGCCAGCAGTGAGTACGCCGACAGCAATCAGCCCCAGCATTTT

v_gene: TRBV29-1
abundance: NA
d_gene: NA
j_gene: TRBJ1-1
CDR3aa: CSGTQGYNTEAFF
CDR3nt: TGCAGCGGCACTCAGGGGTACAACACTGAAGCTTTCTTT

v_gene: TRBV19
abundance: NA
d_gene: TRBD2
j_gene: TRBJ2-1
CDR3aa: CASSITTSGTHEQFF
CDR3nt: TGTGCCAGTAGTATCACGACTAGCGGGACTCATGAGCAGTTCTTC

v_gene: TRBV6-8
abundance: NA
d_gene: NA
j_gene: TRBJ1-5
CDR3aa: CAIRRDLNQPQHF
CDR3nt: TGTGCCATCAGGCGGGACCTCAATCAGCCCCAGCATTTT

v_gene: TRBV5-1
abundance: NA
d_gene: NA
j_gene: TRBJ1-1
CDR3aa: CASSTPGGDTEAFF
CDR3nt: TGCGCCAGCAGCACCCCGGGGGGGGACACTGAAGCTTTCTTT

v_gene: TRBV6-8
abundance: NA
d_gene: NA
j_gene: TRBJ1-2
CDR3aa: CATKPPGPLGNYGYTF
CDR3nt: TGTGCCACCAAACCCCCGGGACCCCTCGGGAACTATGGCTACACCTTC

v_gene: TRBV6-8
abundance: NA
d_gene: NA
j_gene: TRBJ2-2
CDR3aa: CASRGGANTGELFF
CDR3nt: TGTGCCAGTCGAGGGGGAGCGAACACCGGGGAGCTGTTTTTT

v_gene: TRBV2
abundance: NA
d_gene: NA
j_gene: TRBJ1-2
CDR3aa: CASSDTSEFGYTF
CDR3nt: TGTGCCAGCAGTGACACGAGCGAGTTTGGCTACACCTTC

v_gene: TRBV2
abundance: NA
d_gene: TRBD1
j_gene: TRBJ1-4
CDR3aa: CASSRDRVGTNEKLFF
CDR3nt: TGTGCCAGCAGTCGGGACAGGGTTGGCACTAATGAAAAACTGTTTTTT

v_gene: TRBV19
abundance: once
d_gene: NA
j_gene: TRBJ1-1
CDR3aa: CASVKNSRQPREAFF
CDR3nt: TGTGCCAGTGTTAAAAATTCCCGACAGCCCAGGGAAGCTTTCTTT

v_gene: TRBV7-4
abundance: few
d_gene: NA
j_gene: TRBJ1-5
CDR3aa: CASSLVVQPSNQPQHF
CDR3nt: TGTGCCAGCAGCTTGGTTGTACAGCCTAGCAATCAGCCCCAGCATTTT